A single sample gave rise to the 21 T cell receptor beta chains below, sequenced in a study of blood T cell repertoires in COVID-19. TCRdb's copy holds only in-frame clones and misses some; the assay was immunoSEQ multiplex PCR. The top ten clones hold roughly 8.6% of a sample with more than 130,000 clones, more than 80% of them seen once. Sequenced sample: peripheral blood. Receptor source: a woman aged 80 or older in a cohort sampled during active or convalescent COVID-19.

The V and J genes are TRBV3-1 (or the pseudogene TRBV3-2) and TRBJ2-5; D may be TRBD1 (6 bases). V was cut by 1 base and J by 3 bases, with 9 bases left in between. The CDR3 contains 14 residues. Germline values: CDR1 LGHDT, CDR2 YNNKEL (reference sequence). CDR3 sequence reads: CASSQGDIKETQYF. The CDR3 nucleotides are TGTGCCAGCAGCCAAGGGGACATTAAAGAGACCCAGTACTTC.

The V gene is TRBV5-1, the J gene TRBJ2-5, with TRBD2 matching 11 bases. Trimming took 0 bases from V and 4 from J; bases not matched to a gene: 5. This CDR3 comprises 16 residues. Per the germline V gene, CDR1 is SGHRS and CDR2 is YFSETQ. The CDR3 region has the DNA TGCGCCAGCAGCTTGGCCCGCGGACTAGCGGGAGAGACCCAGTACTTC. Translated, it gives CASSLARGLAGETQYF. Variable domain in full (rest from reference TRBV5-1 and TRBJ2-5): KAGVTQTPRYLIKTRGQQVTLSCSPISGHRSVSWYQQTPGQGLQFLFEYFSETQRNKGNFPGRFSGRQFSNSRSEMNVSTLELGDSALYLCASSLARGLAGETQYFGPGTRLLVL.

This sequence joins TRBV9 and TRBJ1-4; 8 bases are a match to TRBD1. J gave up 4 bases and V 4 bases, and 6 bases lay outside the gene matches. Germline assignment: CDR1 SGDLS and CDR2 YYNGEE. CDR3 size: 15 residues. The CDR3 sequence is CASSKSGTGNEKLFF. CDR3 sequence (DNA): TGTGCCAGCAGCAAGTCCGGGACAGGTAATGAAAAACTGTTTTTT. The full variable domain, with the rest looked up from reference TRBV9 and TRBJ1-4, is DSGVTQTPKHLITATGQRVTLRCSPRSGDLSVYWYQQSLDQGLQFLIQYYNGEERAKGNILERFSAQQFPDLHSELNLSSLELGDSALYFCASSKSGTGNEKLFFGSGTQLSVL.

The J gene is TRBJ1-2, the V gene TRBV25-1; D possibly corresponds to TRBD1 (6 bases). Germline V lookup: CDR1 MGHDK, CDR2 SYGVNS. The germline V and J ends were trimmed by 3 bases and 8 bases, with 19 bases remaining between them. The CDR3 has 15 residues. CDR3 amino acids: CASSDIVLGGRGYTF. For the CDR3, the DNA is TGTGCCAGCAGTGATATTGTTTTAGGGGGACGGGGCTACACCTTC.

The rearrangement uses TRBV4-1 and TRBJ2-5, with D possibly TRBD1 on 5 matching bases. V lost 1 base to trimming and J lost 3 bases, with 15 bases between them. The CDR3 covers 16 residues. The V gene's germline CDR1 is MGHRA and CDR2 YSYEKL. The CDR3 is CASSQALGARKETQYF. The CDR3 DNA follows: TGCGCCAGCAGCCAAGCGCTAGGGGCGAGAAAAGAGACCCAGTACTTC.

The chain joins TRBV5-1 to TRBJ2-5; 10 nucleotides agree with TRBD2. V was pared by 1 base and J by 2 bases, with 11 bases of the junction left unmatched. The CDR3 is made up of 18 amino acids. The germline CDR1 and CDR2 sequences are SGHRS and YFSETQ. The CDR3 DNA reads TGCGCCAGCAGCTTGACCAGCGGGGGGGCTTATGGGCAAGAGACCCAGTACTTC. Amino acids: CASSLTSGGAYGQETQYF.

This clone was seen only once. The chain has TRBV6-5 and TRBJ1-6, with 9 positions matching TRBD1. This CDR3 has 14 amino acids. CDR1 and CDR2 (germline): MNHEY, SVGAGI. The V gene end was trimmed by 4 bases and the J gene end by 10 bases; junction bases not matched to a gene: 5. The CDR3 loop is CASSSRTGDSPLHF. The CDR3 region has the DNA TGTGCCAGCAGTTCCCGGACAGGGGACTCACCCCTCCACTTT.

The chain links TRBV28 to TRBJ1-5; 7 bases agree with TRBD1. This CDR3 has 17 residues. CDR1 and CDR2 from the germline V gene are MDHEN and SYDVKM. Germline trimming cut 4 bases from V and 0 bases from J; bases unmatched to any gene: 9. CDR3 region: CASSSEGASYSNQPQHF. In DNA, the CDR3 is TGTGCCAGCAGTTCGGAGGGGGCCTCCTATAGCAATCAGCCCCAGCATTTT. The complete variable domain, with remaining parts taken from reference TRBV28 and TRBJ1-5, reads DVKVTQSSRYLVKRTGEKVFLECVQDMDHENMFWYRQDPGLGLRLIYFSYDVKMKEKGDIPEGYSVSREKKERFSLILESASTNQTSMYLCASSSEGASYSNQPQHFGDGTRLSIL.

CDR3 coding DNA: TGTGCCAGCAGCACCGGGACTAGCGGGAGCAATGAGCAGTTCTTC. This sequence encodes CASSTGTSGSNEQFF. The chain recombines TRBV11-2 with TRBJ2-1; 14 bases align to TRBD2. The CDR3 length is 15 residues. CDR1 is SGHAT and CDR2 is FQNNGV in the germline V gene. V dropped 5 bases and J dropped 6; count of bases not matched to a gene: 3. The whole variable domain, filled in from reference TRBV11-2 and TRBJ2-1, reads EAGVAQSPRYKIIEKRQSVAFWCNPISGHATLYWYQQILGQGPKLLIQFQNNGVVDDSQLPKDRFSAERLKGVDSTLKIQPAKLEDSAVYLCASSTGTSGSNEQFFGPGTRLTVL.

The V call is TRBV2, the J call TRBJ2-2; TRBD2 aligns across 8 bases. The CDR3 consists of 16 residues. CDR1 is SNHLY, CDR2 FYNNEI, per germline. Trimming removed 4 bases from V and 3 bases from J; junction bases left unmatched: 7. CDR3 protein: CASSASGGLYTGELFF. The DNA for the CDR3 is TGTGCCAGCAGTGCAAGCGGGGGCCTTTACACCGGGGAGCTGTTTTTT.

The chain carries TRBV19 and TRBJ1-5; TRBD1 agrees at 10 bases. The length of the CDR3 is 16 residues. Germline-derived CDR1 and CDR2 are LNHDA and SQIVND (reference sequence). Unmatched junction bases numbered 11, after V lost 7 bases and J lost 5 bases. The CDR3 nucleotides are TGTGCCAGTAAGCCCCCTCGACAGGGGGCCTATCAGCCCCAGCATTTT. Translated, it gives CASKPPRQGAYQPQHF.

The CDR3, as DNA: TGTGCCAGCTCACCACCCTCCAATATACAGGGGACTGAAGCTTTCTTT. Encoded protein: CASSPPSNIQGTEAFF. The rearrangement links TRBV18 to TRBJ1-1; TRBD1 aligns across 7 bases. Germline trimming cut 0 bases from V and 5 bases from J; bases unmatched to any gene: 9. Germline lookup yields CDR1 KGHSH and CDR2 LQKENI. This CDR3 comprises 16 residues.

This chain uses TRBV7-3 with TRBJ1-4; the D gene is possibly TRBD1 (5 bases). Germline V gene sequence: CDR1 SGHTA, CDR2 FQGTGA. This CDR3 region has 13 residues. Trimming shortened V by 6 bases and J by 8 bases, and 13 bases separated the two germline ends. CDR3 bases: TGTGCCAGCAGAGGGGTCGAACGGGAAAAACTGTTTTTT. Translated: CASRGVEREKLFF.

This clone has only a few counts. J is TRBJ1-6 and V is TRBV6-5, with 8 bases that match TRBD1. Trimming took 6 bases from V and 7 from J; bases not matched to a gene: 5. This CDR3 is built from 14 residues. Germline CDR1 and CDR2: MNHEY and SVGAGI. CDR3 protein: CASRTTGANSPLHF. CDR3 in DNA: TGTGCCAGCAGGACGACAGGGGCCAATTCACCCCTCCACTTT.

The rearrangement joins TRBV11-2 to TRBJ2-3; TRBD2 aligns across 8 bases. The length of the CDR3 is 16 residues. J lost 0 bases, V lost 1 base, and 3 bases had no gene match. The V gene's germline CDR1 is SGHAT and CDR2 FQNNGV. This CDR3 reads CASSLVLAGSTDTQYF. CDR3 DNA sequence: TGTGCCAGCAGCTTAGTTTTAGCGGGGAGCACAGATACGCAGTATTTT.

CDR3: CASSYSILPGGAPKNIQYF. In DNA form, the CDR3 reads TGTGCCAGCAGTTACTCGATTTTGCCAGGGGGCGCCCCCAAAAACATTCAGTACTTC. V gene TRBV6-2 or TRBV6-3 combines with J gene TRBJ2-4; 8 nucleotides match TRBD1. V gave up 0 bases and J gave up 2 bases; unmatched junction bases: 12. Germline V CDR1 and CDR2: MNHEY, SVGEGT. The CDR3 loop spans 19 amino acids.

The chain is built from TRBV4-1 and TRBJ1-2; D is possibly TRBD1 (6 bases). The V gene lost 3 bases and the J gene lost 3 bases, with 14 bases spanning the gap. From germline, CDR1 is MGHRA and CDR2 YSYEKL. The CDR3 runs 15 residues. The CDR3 sequence: CASSQSQGSDYGYTF. The DNA of the CDR3 is TGCGCCAGCAGCCAGTCACAGGGATCAGACTATGGCTACACCTTC.

This sequence joins TRBV30 and TRBJ2-3; TRBD2 matches at 15 bases. This CDR3 region has 15 residues. Germline CDR1 GTSNPN, CDR2 SVGIG (reference sequence). The J segment lost 5 bases and the V segment lost 7 bases, leaving 7 bases of the junction unmatched. CDR3 nucleotide sequence: TGTGCCTCGGGACTAGCGGGGGGTTTTAAAGATACGCAGTATTTT. Amino acid sequence: CASGLAGGFKDTQYF.

The J gene is TRBJ1-4, the V gene TRBV3-1 (or the pseudogene TRBV3-2); D gene uncertain. Germline V gene sequence: CDR1 LGHDT, CDR2 YNNKEL (reference sequence). Trimming pared 0 bases from V and 7 bases from J, leaving 9 bases between. CDR3 length: 14 residues. CDR3 protein: CASSQDPGGEKLFF. The DNA of the CDR3 is TGTGCCAGCAGCCAAGACCCAGGAGGTGAAAAACTGTTTTTT.

This clone occurred a few times. This chain joins TRBV29-1 and TRBJ2-1, with unresolved D. Germline lookup yields CDR1 SQVTM and CDR2 ANQGSEA. V lost 3 bases, J lost 5 bases, and 11 bases lay in between. The CDR3 is 13 residues long. The CDR3 spells CSVDGRFNNEQFF. The CDR3 nucleotides are TGCAGCGTTGACGGCAGGTTCAACAATGAGCAGTTCTTC.

The chain is built from TRBV5-1 and TRBJ1-5; 7 positions match TRBD1. CDR3 length equals 15 residues. The germline CDR1 and CDR2 sequences are SGHRS and YFSETQ. Trimming removed 0 bases from V and 0 bases from J; junction bases left unmatched: 0. The CDR3 loop is CASSLDRGSNQPQHF. As DNA, the CDR3 is TGCGCCAGCAGCTTGGACAGGGGTAGCAATCAGCCCCAGCATTTT. Based on the CDR3 plus reference TRBV5-1 and TRBJ1-5, the full variable domain is KAGVTQTPRYLIKTRGQQVTLSCSPISGHRSVSWYQQTPGQGLQFLFEYFSETQRNKGNFPGRFSGRQFSNSRSEMNVSTLELGDSALYLCASSLDRGSNQPQHFGDGTRLSIL.